Each of the 31 T cell receptor beta chains below was sequenced from the same sample in a study of T cells after posttransplantation cyclophosphamide. A marrow graft followed busulfan-fludarabine conditioning, with cyclophosphamide on days +3 and +4. Profiling relied on immunoSEQ multiplex PCR, and the TCRdb table lists in-frame clones only, not all of them. The repertoire holds 15,000 to 20,000 clones, with roughly 76% as singletons. The sequencing used CD8+ T cells sorted from PBMCs, collected approximately 2,000 days after a stem cell transplant with posttransplant cyclophosphamide. Every receptor here comes from a female patient aged 40-49 years who received an allogeneic stem cell transplant from a related donor, was CMV-positive, and had no GVHD. The T cells may come from the graft donor.

The CDR3 region is CSVVGQGIGPQHF. DNA for the CDR3: TGCAGCGTCGTTGGACAGGGGATTGGGCCCCAGCATTTT. This rearrangement joins TRBV29-1 to TRBJ1-5; 9 nucleotides agree with TRBD1. In germline, CDR1 is SQVTM, CDR2 ANQGSEA. Losses at the gene ends were 6 bases for V and 9 bases for J; bases not matched to a gene: 9. The CDR3 length is 13 residues.

The V call is TRBV6-5, the J call TRBJ2-3, with D perhaps TRBD1 (5 bases). This CDR3 is built from 14 residues. V shed 2 bases and J shed 4 bases, with 10 bases lying between them. Germline V gene lookup returns CDR1 MNHEY and CDR2 SVGAGI. The chain's CDR3 is CASSYGAGSDTQYF. As DNA, the CDR3 is TGTGCCAGCAGTTACGGTGCAGGGTCAGATACGCAGTATTTT.

This clone occurred once. The chain is built from TRBV4-1 and TRBJ2-7; 7 nucleotides line up with TRBD1. The junction had 6 bases not matched to a gene; V was cut back by 4 bases and J by 0 bases. This CDR3 has 15 residues. Germline values: CDR1 MGHRA, CDR2 YSYEKL. The DNA of the CDR3 is TGCGCCAGCAGCCTCCTCGGGGACAGCTCCTACGAGCAGTACTTC. Translated: CASSLLGDSSYEQYF.

In this sample, this clone turned up a few times. The V gene is TRBV2, the J gene TRBJ2-7; D remains ambiguous. Germline CDR1 SNHLY, CDR2 FYNNEI. This CDR3 has 11 amino acids. Trimming left V 11 bases short and J 2 bases short, with 10 bases between. The CDR3 loop is CASLETYEQYF. The DNA of the CDR3 is TGTGCCTCCCTGGAGACCTACGAGCAGTACTTC.

As concerns this clone: A far larger clone differs by one base, so this is likely a read error. V gene TRBV5-5 combines with J gene TRBJ1-2, with 10 bases aligning to TRBD1. Germline values: CDR1 SGHKS, CDR2 YYEKEE (reference sequence). The CDR3 sequence is 15 residues long. Losses at the gene ends were 0 bases for V and 8 bases for J; bases not matched to a gene: 7. The chain's CDR3 is CASSLGDDRGQGYTF. CDR3 nucleotide sequence: TGTGCCAGCAGCTTGGGGGACGACAGGGGGCAAGGCTACACCTTC.

V gene TRBV5-1 combines with J gene TRBJ2-3; 7 bases fit TRBD2. V lost 4 bases and J lost 3; bases outside the gene matches: 11. Looked up from germline, CDR1 is SGHRS and CDR2 is YFSETQ. This CDR3 comprises 16 residues. Here the CDR3 reads CASSPGEGIGTDTQYF. CDR3 in DNA: TGCGCCAGCAGCCCGGGGGAGGGGATCGGGACAGATACGCAGTATTTT.

This chain connects TRBV5-1 to TRBJ2-2, with 13 bases aligning to TRBD2. The trim removed 5 bases at V and 4 bases at J, leaving 8 bases unmatched. The germline V gene has CDR1 SGHRS and CDR2 YFSETQ. This CDR3 is 17 amino acids long. CDR3 amino acids: CASSHTSGGALTGELFF. The DNA of the CDR3 is TGCGCCAGCAGTCATACTAGCGGGGGGGCCCTCACCGGGGAGCTGTTTTTT.

The chain is built from TRBV11-3 and TRBJ2-1; 7 positions match TRBD1. The CDR3 has 15 amino acids. V was clipped by 4 bases and J by 2 bases; unmatched bases: 5. Germline V gene data show CDR1 as SGHNT and CDR2 as YENEEA. DNA of the CDR3: TGTGCCAGCAGCTCCCGGGACAGAGCCTACAATGAGCAGTTCTTC. Translated: CASSSRDRAYNEQFF.

The V call is TRBV14, the J call TRBJ2-7; D might be TRBD1 (5 bases). The CDR3 is made up of 14 amino acids. Germline V lookup: CDR1 SGHDN, CDR2 FVKESK. Trimming cost V 0 bases and J 2 bases, with 8 bases left between them. The CDR3: CASSQEGEPYEQYF. CDR3 bases: TGTGCCAGCAGCCAAGAAGGGGAACCCTACGAGCAGTACTTC.

There are a few counts of this clone. CDR3 nucleotide sequence: TGTGCCAGCAGTGCAGAGGGAGGACGGTATAATTCACCCCTCCACTTT. It encodes CASSAEGGRYNSPLHF. V usage is TRBV2 and J usage is TRBJ1-6, with D unclear. Germline V gene sequence: CDR1 SNHLY, CDR2 FYNNEI. The CDR3 length is 16 residues. Trimming left V 4 bases short and J 4 bases short, with 14 bases between.

This clone has only one observation. DNA for the CDR3: TGTGCCAGTAGTCGCGACAGGAGACAATTCTATGGCTACACCTTC. Protein: CASSRDRRQFYGYTF. The rearrangement joins TRBV19 to TRBJ1-2; D is perhaps TRBD1 (6 bases). V was pared by 5 bases and J by 4 bases, with 17 bases between. The germline V gene has CDR1 LNHDA and CDR2 SQIVND (reference sequence). The CDR3 is made up of 15 amino acids.

As to this clone: This likely traces to a read error, being one base from a far larger clone. V and J are TRBV4-2 and TRBJ2-5; D is possibly TRBD1 (6 bases). The CDR3 runs to 13 residues. V was cut by 5 bases and J by 2 bases, with 9 bases left in between. Germline V gene data show CDR1 as LGHNA and CDR2 as YNFKEQ. Here the CDR3 reads CASSKDSQETQYF. The CDR3 nucleotides are TGTGCCAGCAGCAAGGACAGTCAAGAGACCCAGTACTTC.

This chain uses TRBV4-1 with TRBJ1-3; D might be TRBD1 (5 bases). The V end was cut by 0 bases, the J end by 0 bases, with 6 bases between. CDR3 length: 15 residues. The germline CDR1 and CDR2 sequences are MGHRA and YSYEKL. CDR3 sequence (DNA): TGCGCCAGCAGCCAAGAGGGGCTCTCTGGAAACACCATATATTTT. Amino acid sequence: CASSQEGLSGNTIYF.

The V gene is TRBV9, the J gene TRBJ2-2, with 10 bases identical to TRBD1. V trimming: 3 bases; J trimming: 6 bases; junction bases outside the gene matches: 5. Germline-derived CDR1 and CDR2 are SGDLS and YYNGEE. CDR3 length equals 15 residues. The CDR3 DNA sequence: TGTGCCAGCAGCGCGCCGGGACAGGGGTCCGGGGAGCTGTTTTTT. As protein: CASSAPGQGSGELFF.

V and J are TRBV7-9 and TRBJ1-1, with TRBD1 matching over 9 bases. CDR3 length: 14 residues. With V trimmed by 4 bases and J by 4 bases, 4 bases remained unmatched. The germline V gene has CDR1 SEHNR and CDR2 FQNEAQ (reference sequence). The CDR3 loop reads CASSSSTGGTEAFF. The CDR3, as DNA: TGTGCCAGCAGCTCCTCGACAGGGGGCACTGAAGCTTTCTTT.

The chain joins TRBV18 to TRBJ1-1; D may be TRBD1 (5 bases). The CDR3 contains 14 residues. V was pared by 2 bases and J by 3 bases, with 10 bases between. The germline gives CDR1 KGHSH, CDR2 LQKENI. The CDR3 coding sequence is TGTGCCAGCTCACCAGTTTGGGGGGACACTGAAGCTTTCTTT. Encoded protein: CASSPVWGDTEAFF.

Only one count was recorded for this clone. This sequence joins TRBV27 and TRBJ2-5, with D perhaps TRBD2 (5 bases). Germline values: CDR1 MNHEY, CDR2 SMNVEV (reference sequence). Trimming stripped 0 bases from V and 6 bases from J, with 17 bases between. There are 16 residues in the CDR3. The CDR3 DNA is TGTGCCAGCAGTTTATCGTTAGAGGGAACTGTACAGACCCAGTACTTC. Its protein is CASSLSLEGTVQTQYF.

This chain uses TRBV28 with TRBJ1-1, with D unclear. Trimming removed 4 bases at V and 3 bases at J, with 12 bases between. CDR1 MDHEN and CDR2 SYDVKM come from the germline V gene. The CDR3 spans 14 residues. CDR3 sequence: CASSYLNGDTEAFF. The CDR3 bases are TGTGCCAGCAGTTACCTTAACGGGGACACTGAAGCTTTCTTT.

The rearrangement uses TRBV19 and TRBJ1-5; D not certain. Germline CDR1 and CDR2: LNHDA and SQIVND (reference sequence). The CDR3 consists of 14 residues. The V gene lost 8 bases and the J gene lost 2 bases, with 13 bases spanning the gap. CDR3 amino acids: CASCRGYGNQPQHF. The CDR3 DNA is TGTGCCAGTTGCCGAGGGTATGGCAATCAGCCCCAGCATTTT.

This clone has only a few counts. The chain is built from TRBV7-9 and TRBJ2-5; no definite D call. Germline V lookup: CDR1 SEHNR, CDR2 FQNEAQ (reference sequence). The CDR3 totals 12 residues. Trimming cost V 5 bases and J 5 bases, with 9 bases left between them. The CDR3: CASSVIGETQYF. CDR3 coding DNA: TGTGCCAGCAGCGTTATCGGGGAGACCCAGTACTTC.

This clone appeared a few times. This sequence joins TRBV6-1 and TRBJ1-6, with a tentative D call TRBD1 (5 bases). Germline CDR1 and CDR2: MNHNS and SASEGT. CDR3 length: 15 amino acids. V lost 4 bases, J lost 7 bases, and 14 bases lay in between. The CDR3 region has the DNA TGTGCCAGCAGTGTCTCGGGGGGGGAGAATTCACCCCTCCACTTT. Encoded protein: CASSVSGGENSPLHF.

V and J are TRBV11-2 and TRBJ1-2; D remains unclear. V lost 4 bases and J 11 bases, leaving 11 bases between the germline ends. The V gene's germline CDR1 is SGHAT and CDR2 FQNNGV. The CDR3 runs 11 residues. CDR3: CASSSSREYTF. The CDR3 DNA follows: TGTGCCAGCAGCTCGTCCCGGGAATACACCTTC.

To note about this clone: The junction does not match germline at one end; this may be a read error. J is TRBJ2-7 and V is TRBV10-2; 11 positions match TRBD2. Germline V gives CDR1 WSHSY, CDR2 SAAADI. This CDR3 region has 16 residues. CDR3 amino acids: CASSESLAGASQVVWF. CDR3 coding DNA: TGCGCCAGCAGTGAGTCACTAGCGGGGGCCTCCCAGGTAGTTTGGTTC.

The CDR3 region has the DNA TGTGCCAGCAGTACCGGGACAGGGGGGGTCGGGGAGCTGTTTTTT. Its translation: CASSTGTGGVGELFF. The rearrangement links TRBV28 to TRBJ2-2; 11 nucleotides agree with TRBD1. The V gene end was trimmed by 5 bases and the J gene end by 7 bases; junction bases not matched to a gene: 6. Germline V gene data show CDR1 as MDHEN and CDR2 as SYDVKM. The length of the CDR3 is 15 residues.

The sample holds one count of this clone. V is TRBV4-1 and J is TRBJ2-1; 12 bases fit TRBD2. The junction had 11 bases not matched to a gene; V was cut back by 0 bases and J by 5 bases. The V gene's germline CDR1 is MGHRA and CDR2 YSYEKL. The CDR3 runs to 19 residues. DNA of the CDR3: TGCGCCAGCAGCCAAGAAACTAGCGGGGGGCCATCGTACGACAATGAGCAGTTCTTC. It translates to CASSQETSGGPSYDNEQFF.

The chain employs TRBV12-5 and TRBJ2-1; 8 bases align to TRBD1. The germline V gene encodes CDR1 LGHNT and CDR2 FRNRAP. CDR3 size: 15 residues. Germline trimming cut 1 base from V and 3 bases from J; bases unmatched to any gene: 2. The CDR3 nucleotides are TGTGCTAGTGGTTTGGCTACAGGGGGCTACAATGAGCAGTTCTTC. It codes for CASGLATGGYNEQFF.

In its sample, this clone was seen once. The V gene is TRBV4-1, the J gene TRBJ2-7, with D tentatively TRBD2 (5 bases). The CDR3 has 15 residues. Germline CDR1 MGHRA, CDR2 YSYEKL. The germline V and J ends were trimmed by 1 base and 2 bases, with 12 bases remaining between them. DNA for the CDR3: TGCGCCAGCAGCCAAGGGTCAGGACTTACCTACGAGCAGTACTTC. This translates into CASSQGSGLTYEQYF.

This chain links TRBV5-1 with TRBJ2-7; TRBD1 aligns across 9 bases. This CDR3 contains 16 residues. Germline lookup yields CDR1 SGHRS and CDR2 YFSETQ. The ends lost 4 bases at V and 5 bases at J; junction bases unmatched: 13. The CDR3 loop is CASSPRSTGGIHEQYF. For the CDR3, the DNA is TGCGCCAGCAGCCCCCGGTCGACAGGGGGAATCCACGAGCAGTACTTC.

V usage is TRBV21-1 and J usage is TRBJ2-5; the table's D call TRBD1 went unverified against the DNA. TRBV21-1 is flagged as a pseudogene. The CDR3 spans 17 residues. The CDR3 protein is CASRGARAPGQEETQYF. The CDR3 DNA reads as TGTGCCAGCAGGGGGGCTAGGGCGCCGGGACAGGAGGAGACCCAGTACTTC.

The chain uses TRBV27 and TRBJ1-2, with a possible D match to TRBD1 (6 bases). The CDR3 spans 16 residues. V was shortened by 5 bases and J by 4 bases, with 20 bases between the two germline ends. Germline-derived CDR1 and CDR2 are MNHEY and SMNVEV (reference sequence). This chain's CDR3 is CASSPSTGTRIYGYTF. The CDR3 nucleotides are TGTGCCAGCAGTCCCTCTACAGGGACCCGGATCTATGGCTACACCTTC.

The sample holds a few counts of this clone. The chain combines TRBV27 with TRBJ2-7, with TRBD2 as a possible D gene (7 bases). V was cut by 10 bases and J by 1 base, with 14 bases left in between. This CDR3 is built from 13 residues. Germline CDR1 reads MNHEY; CDR2 reads SMNVEV (reference sequence). CDR3 in DNA: TGTGCCACCGGGGGGCTAAAGTCCTACGAGCAGTACTTC. This encodes CATGGLKSYEQYF.